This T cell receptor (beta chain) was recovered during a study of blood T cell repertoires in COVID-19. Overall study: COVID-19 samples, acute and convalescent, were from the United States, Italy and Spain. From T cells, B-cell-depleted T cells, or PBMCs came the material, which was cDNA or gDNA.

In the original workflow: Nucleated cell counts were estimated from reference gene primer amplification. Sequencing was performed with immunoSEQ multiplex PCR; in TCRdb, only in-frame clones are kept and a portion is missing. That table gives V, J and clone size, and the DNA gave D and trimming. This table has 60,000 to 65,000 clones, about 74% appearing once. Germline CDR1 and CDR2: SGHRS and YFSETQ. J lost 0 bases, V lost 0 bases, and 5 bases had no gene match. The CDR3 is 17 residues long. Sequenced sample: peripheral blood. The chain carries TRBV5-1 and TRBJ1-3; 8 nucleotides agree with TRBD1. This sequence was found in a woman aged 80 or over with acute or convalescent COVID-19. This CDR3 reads CASSLVGTGISGNTIYF. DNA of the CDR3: TGCGCCAGCAGCTTGGTGGGGACAGGTATCTCTGGAAACACCATATATTTT.